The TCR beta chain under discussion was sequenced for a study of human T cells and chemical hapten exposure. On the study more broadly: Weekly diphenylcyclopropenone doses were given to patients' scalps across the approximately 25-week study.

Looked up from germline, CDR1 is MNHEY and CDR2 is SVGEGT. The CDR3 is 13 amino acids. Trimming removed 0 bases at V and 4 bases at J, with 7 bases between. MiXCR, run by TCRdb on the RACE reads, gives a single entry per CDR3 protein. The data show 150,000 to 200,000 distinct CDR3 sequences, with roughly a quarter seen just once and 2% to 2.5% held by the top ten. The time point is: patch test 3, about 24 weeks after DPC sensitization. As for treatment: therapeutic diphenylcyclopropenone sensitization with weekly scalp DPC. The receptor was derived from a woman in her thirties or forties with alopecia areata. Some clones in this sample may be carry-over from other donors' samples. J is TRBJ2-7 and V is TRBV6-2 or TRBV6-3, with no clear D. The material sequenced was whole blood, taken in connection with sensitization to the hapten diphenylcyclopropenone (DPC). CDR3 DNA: TGTGCCAGCAGTTACTCCCGATTTTACGAGCAGTACTTC. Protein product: CASSYSRFYEQYF.